This TCR beta chain is from a study of Graves' ophthalmopathy and Graves' hyperthyroidism. RNA transcripts served as template for amplifying TCR beta CDR3 sequences. Second-round multiplex PCR came after a first-round RT-PCR that employed HTBI primers. A single record per CDR3 protein comes from TCRdb applying MiXCR to the multiplex PCR reads. Of 660,000 or so distinct CDR3 sequences detected, roughly two fifths appear once; the ten largest clones hold roughly 3.5%. The CDR3 is made up of 16 amino acids. V shed 1 base and J 4 bases; nucleotides not matched to a gene: 5. Germline lookup yields CDR1 MGHRA and CDR2 YSYEKL.

The receptor comes from an adult man with Graves' ophthalmopathy. The chain combines TRBV4-1 with TRBJ1-5; 9 nucleotides match TRBD1. Specimen: peripheral blood. CDR3 bases: TGCGCCAGCAGCCAAGTAACAGGGGGCACAAATCAGCCCCAGCATTTT. Translation: CASSQVTGGTNQPQHF.